This T cell receptor beta chain was profiled in a study of a mutant IDH1 vaccine in newly diagnosed glioma. Study overall: The first vaccination came 4-6 weeks after radiotherapy alone, or with temozolomide cycles. The treated group averaged about 41 years old and was roughly 60% male, roughly 40% female.

Using immunoSEQ multiplex PCR, the repertoire was profiled, and TCRdb retains in-frame clones only, with some absent. Of about 50,000 clones in the sample, around 94% were seen once. This clone is labeled medium-sized. What it binds is not known. CDR3 length: 15 residues. The ends were cut back, 0 bases at V and 6 bases at J, with 15 bases in the middle. In germline, CDR1 is SGHDT, CDR2 YYEEEE. The time point here: week 35, safety follow-up. Vaccination comprised doses that each held 300 ug of mutant IDH1 20-mer peptide, plus topical imiquimod. All eight of the vaccinations patients received fell in weeks 1, 3, 5, 7, 11, 15, 19 and 23. Donors had new IDH1-mutant astrocytomas of WHO grade 3 or 4 (ATRX-lost).

The sequence derives from a man aged 45-60 years with glioma. The rearrangement joins TRBV5-6 to TRBJ1-1; no clear D. The starting material was PBMCs, obtained from a glioma patient whose treatment included an IDH1 peptide vaccine. The CDR3 here is CASSLAAKRDAEAFF. The CDR3 DNA follows: TGTGCCAGCAGCTTGGCGGCAAAACGCGACGCTGAAGCTTTCTTT.